This TCR beta chain was documented in a study of Graves' ophthalmopathy and Graves' hyperthyroidism. The authors amplified TCR beta CDR3 regions from RNA transcripts. Amplification began with first-round RT-PCR using HTBI primers, then second-round multiplex PCR was performed. TCRdb reprocessed the multiplex PCR reads with MiXCR, giving one entry per CDR3 protein. The repertoire consists of roughly 1.1 million distinct CDR3 sequences, with about 40% occurring once and the leading ten covering 11%. Aged 18 to 65, hyperthyroidism patients had new diagnoses of under 2 months' duration. CDR3 length: 14 residues. Germline V lookup: CDR1 SGHVS, CDR2 FQNEAQ. V lost 10 bases and J lost 2, with 18 bases in between.

Sequencing used peripheral blood or thyroid tissue (not recorded which). This chain connects TRBV7-8 to TRBJ2-7, with D perhaps TRBD1 (5 bases). The sequence was collected from an adult man with Graves' hyperthyroidism. CDR3 DNA sequence: TGTGCCACTACACCGACAGCAAAAACCTACGAGCAGTACTTC. This translates into CATTPTAKTYEQYF.